This TCR beta chain was recorded in a study of CD8+ T cells in alopecia areata. Germline trimming cut 4 bases from V and 4 bases from J; bases unmatched to any gene: 6. Germline assignment: CDR1 SGHNT and CDR2 YYREEE (reference sequence). The CDR3 has 16 residues. The sorting of PBMCs gave CD4+ and CD8+ T cells. cDNA prepared by RNA extraction and subsequent reverse transcription served as the template for sequencing. TCRdb's copy holds only in-frame clones and misses some; the assay was immunoSEQ multiplex PCR. The top ten hold roughly 15% of the sample, which has 65,000 to 70,000 clones, roughly three fifths seen once.

The sample in question was CD8+ T cells sorted from blood, obtained at week 0. The sequence came from a human donor with alopecia areata. This chain links TRBV5-4 with TRBJ2-3; TRBD2 matches 13 bases. The CDR3 region is CASSGRGLAGSDTQYF. The CDR3 DNA is TGTGCCAGCAGCGGACGGGGACTAGCGGGGTCAGATACGCAGTATTTT.